What follows is one T cell receptor beta chain and its context. Antigen: not known. This entry belongs to a study of cytomegalovirus exposure and HLA in healthy donors. Study overall: Across 350 to 500 genotyped donors, just over 80% landed in the Caucasian-associated ancestry cluster.

Both 60 Vbeta primers and 13 Jbeta primers went into the PCR. Profiling relied on immunoSEQ multiplex PCR, and the TCRdb table lists in-frame clones only, not all of them. The sample table sets out 150,000 to 200,000 clones. Study-wide points: Per a later analysis, roughly 17,000 TCR beta sequences showed association with HLA alleles at 0.05 false discovery rate. Several top significant clusters appeared, in a later analysis, to be linked to common viral pathogens.

Sequences were obtained from PBMCs. This receptor was taken from a woman between 18 and 29 years old in good health and CMV-seropositive.

The CDR3 loop reads CASSDTGTGNYGYTF. In DNA form, the CDR3 reads TGTGCCAGCAGTGACACCGGGACAGGGAACTATGGCTACACCTTC. The chain couples TRBV25-1 to TRBJ1-2; TRBD1 matches 9 bases. The V segment lost 3 bases and the J segment 2 bases; nucleotides outside the gene matches: 4. The CDR3 contains 15 residues. Germline V lookup: CDR1 MGHDK, CDR2 SYGVNS.